This entry features one T cell receptor (beta chain) sequence. The antigen is undetermined. These data come from a study of T cells in localized non-small cell lung cancer. Clones were sequenced by immunoSEQ multiplex PCR, and TCRdb holds only the in-frame ones, with some missing. The table includes more than 40,000 clones, approximately 90% detected once. The CDR3 sequence is 14 residues long. Germline values: CDR1 SGHVS, CDR2 FQNEAQ. V dropped 3 bases and J dropped 5 bases, with 13 bases sitting between them. Findings and caveats of the study: A median about 50 of the top 100 tumor clones appeared in adjacent lung. Of the tissues analyzed, uninvolved adjacent lung showed maximal T cell clonality, greater than tumor. Those with higher blood T cell density had longer overall survival. Multi-region tumor sequencing was not done, so intratumor heterogeneity could not be excluded.

V and J are TRBV7-8 and TRBJ2-5, with D unresolved. This TCR was sampled from a man aged 35-75 years with stage II lung adenocarcinoma. The material was PBMCs, obtained before any cancer treatment. The CDR3 region has the DNA TGTGCCAGCAGCTTTAGGCCGTCCGCGGAGACCCAGTACTTC. Translated: CASSFRPSAETQYF.